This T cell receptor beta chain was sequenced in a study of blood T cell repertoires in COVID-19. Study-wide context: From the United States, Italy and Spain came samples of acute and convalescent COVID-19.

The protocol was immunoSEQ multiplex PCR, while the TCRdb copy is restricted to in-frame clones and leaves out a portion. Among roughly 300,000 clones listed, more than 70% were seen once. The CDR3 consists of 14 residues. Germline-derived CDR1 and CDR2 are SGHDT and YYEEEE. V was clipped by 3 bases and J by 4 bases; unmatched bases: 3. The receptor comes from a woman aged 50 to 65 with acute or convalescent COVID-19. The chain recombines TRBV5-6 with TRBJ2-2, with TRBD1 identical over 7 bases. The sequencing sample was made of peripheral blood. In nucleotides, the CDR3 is TGTGCCAGCAGCTGGGGACAGATCACCGGGGAGCTGTTTTTT. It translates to CASSWGQITGELFF.